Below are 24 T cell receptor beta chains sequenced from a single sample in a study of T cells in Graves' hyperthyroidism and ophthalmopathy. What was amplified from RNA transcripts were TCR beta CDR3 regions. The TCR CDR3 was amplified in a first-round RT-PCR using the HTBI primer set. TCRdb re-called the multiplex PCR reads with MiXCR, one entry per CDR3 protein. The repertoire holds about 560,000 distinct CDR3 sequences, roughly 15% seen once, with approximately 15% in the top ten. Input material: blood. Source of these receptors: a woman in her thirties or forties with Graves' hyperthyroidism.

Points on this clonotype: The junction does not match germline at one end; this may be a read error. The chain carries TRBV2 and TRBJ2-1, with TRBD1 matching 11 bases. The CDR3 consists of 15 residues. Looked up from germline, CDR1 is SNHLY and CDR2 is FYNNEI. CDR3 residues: CASSHIGQGAYEQFF. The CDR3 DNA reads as TGCGCCAGCAGCCACATTGGACAGGGGGCCTATGAGCAGTTCTTC. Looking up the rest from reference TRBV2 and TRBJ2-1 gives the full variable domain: EPEVTQTPSHQVTQMGQEVILRCVPISNHLYFYWYRQILGQKVEFLVSFYNNEISEKSEIFDDQFSVERPDGSNFTLKIRSTKLEDSAMYFCASSHIGQGAYEQFFGPGTRLTVL.

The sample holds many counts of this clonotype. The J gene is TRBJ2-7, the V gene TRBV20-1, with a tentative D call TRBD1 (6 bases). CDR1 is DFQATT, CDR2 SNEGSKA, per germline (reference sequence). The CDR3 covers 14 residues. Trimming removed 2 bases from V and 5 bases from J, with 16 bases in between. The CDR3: CSARTWQGSDEQYF. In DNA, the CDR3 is TGCAGTGCTAGAACGTGGCAGGGGAGTGACGAGCAGTACTTC.

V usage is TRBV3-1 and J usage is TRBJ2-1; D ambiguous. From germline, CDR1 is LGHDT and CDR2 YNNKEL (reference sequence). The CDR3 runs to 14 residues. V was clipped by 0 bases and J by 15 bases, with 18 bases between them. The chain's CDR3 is CASSQDPLPGRPFF. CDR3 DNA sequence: TGTGCCAGCAGCCAAGACCCACTCCCAGGTCGTCCGTTCTTC.

The CDR3 DNA is TGTGCCAGCAGCAATGGGGGGCGTCTCTACAATGAGCAGTTCTTC. It is translated as CASSNGGRLYNEQFF. J is TRBJ2-1 and V is TRBV13, with D possibly called TRBD1 or TRBD2 (6 bases each). Deletions cut 5 bases from V and 3 bases from J, with 14 bases between. CDR3 length: 15 residues. Germline-derived CDR1 and CDR2 are PRHDT and FYEKMQ (reference sequence).

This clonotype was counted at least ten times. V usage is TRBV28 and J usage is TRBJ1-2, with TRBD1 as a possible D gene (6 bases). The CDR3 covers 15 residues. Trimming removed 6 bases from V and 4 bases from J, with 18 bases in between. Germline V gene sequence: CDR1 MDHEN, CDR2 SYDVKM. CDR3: CASSPIRQVRYGYTF. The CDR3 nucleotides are TGTGCCAGCAGCCCCATCAGACAGGTCCGCTATGGCTACACCTTC.

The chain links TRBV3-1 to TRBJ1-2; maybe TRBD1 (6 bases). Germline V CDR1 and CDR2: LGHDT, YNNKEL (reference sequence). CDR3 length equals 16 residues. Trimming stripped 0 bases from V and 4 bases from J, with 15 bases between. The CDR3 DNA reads TGTGCCAGCAGCCAAGAGGCCGAACAGGGCCGCTATGGCTACACCTTC. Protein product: CASSQEAEQGRYGYTF.

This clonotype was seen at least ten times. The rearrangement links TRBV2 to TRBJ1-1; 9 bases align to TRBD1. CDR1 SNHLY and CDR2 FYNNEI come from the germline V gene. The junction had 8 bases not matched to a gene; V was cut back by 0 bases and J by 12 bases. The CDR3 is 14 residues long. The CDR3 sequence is CASSEALMGQGTFF. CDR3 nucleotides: TGTGCCAGCAGTGAAGCCCTAATGGGACAGGGAACTTTCTTT.

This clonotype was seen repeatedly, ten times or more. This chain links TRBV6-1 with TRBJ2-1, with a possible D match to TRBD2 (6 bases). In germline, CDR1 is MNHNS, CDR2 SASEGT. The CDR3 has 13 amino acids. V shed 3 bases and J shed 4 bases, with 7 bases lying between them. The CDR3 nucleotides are TGTGCCAGCAGTGAGGGACTTTACAATGAGCAGTTCTTC. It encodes CASSEGLYNEQFF.

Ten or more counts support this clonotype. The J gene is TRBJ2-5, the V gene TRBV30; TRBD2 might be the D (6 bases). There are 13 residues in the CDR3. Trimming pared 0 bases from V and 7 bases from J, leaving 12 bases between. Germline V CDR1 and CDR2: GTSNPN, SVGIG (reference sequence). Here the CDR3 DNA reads TGTGCCTGGAGTGTCCAGGGACTGGGGACCCAGTACTTC. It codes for CAWSVQGLGTQYF. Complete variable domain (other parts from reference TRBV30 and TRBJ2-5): SQTIHQWPATLVQPVGSPLSLECTVEGTSNPNLYWYRQAAGRGLQLLFYSVGIGQISSEVPQNLSASRPQDRQFILSSKKLLLSDSGFYLCAWSVQGLGTQYFGPGTRLLVL.

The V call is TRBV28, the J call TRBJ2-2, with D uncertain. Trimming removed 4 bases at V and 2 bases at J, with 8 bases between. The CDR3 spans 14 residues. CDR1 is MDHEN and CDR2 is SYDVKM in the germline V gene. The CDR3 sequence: CASSSRVNTGELFF. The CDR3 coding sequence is TGTGCCAGCAGTTCTCGGGTCAACACCGGGGAGCTGTTTTTT.

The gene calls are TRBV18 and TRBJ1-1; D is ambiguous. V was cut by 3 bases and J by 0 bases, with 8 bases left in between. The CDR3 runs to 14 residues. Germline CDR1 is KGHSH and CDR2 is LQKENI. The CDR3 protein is CASSPLPVNTEAFF. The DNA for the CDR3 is TGTGCCAGCTCACCCCTCCCAGTGAACACTGAAGCTTTCTTT.

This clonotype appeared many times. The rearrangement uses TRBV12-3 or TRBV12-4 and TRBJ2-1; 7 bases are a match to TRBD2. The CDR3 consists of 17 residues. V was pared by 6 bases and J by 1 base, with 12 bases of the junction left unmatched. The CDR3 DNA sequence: TGTGCCAGCAGCATATACCTAGCGGCCCGTTCCTACAATGAGCAGTTCTTC. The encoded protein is CASSIYLAARSYNEQFF.

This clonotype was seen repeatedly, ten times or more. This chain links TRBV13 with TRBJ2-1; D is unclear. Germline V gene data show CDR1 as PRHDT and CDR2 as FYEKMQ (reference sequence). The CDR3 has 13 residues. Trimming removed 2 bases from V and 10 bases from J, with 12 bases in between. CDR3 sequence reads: CASSLFVAREQFF. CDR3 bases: TGTGCCAGCAGCTTATTTGTTGCAAGAGAGCAGTTCTTC.

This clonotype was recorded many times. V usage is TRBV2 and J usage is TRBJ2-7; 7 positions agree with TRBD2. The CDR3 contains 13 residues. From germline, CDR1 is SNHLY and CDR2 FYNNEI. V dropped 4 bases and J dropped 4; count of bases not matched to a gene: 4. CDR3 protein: CASSGPGGYEQYF. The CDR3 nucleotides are TGTGCCAGCAGTGGCCCGGGAGGTTACGAGCAGTACTTC.

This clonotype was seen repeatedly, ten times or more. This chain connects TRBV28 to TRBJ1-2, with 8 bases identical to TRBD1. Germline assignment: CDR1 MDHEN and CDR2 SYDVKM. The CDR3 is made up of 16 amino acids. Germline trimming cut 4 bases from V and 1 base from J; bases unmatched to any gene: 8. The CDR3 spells CASSSGQAAFNYGYTF. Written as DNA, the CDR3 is TGTGCCAGCAGTTCGGGACAGGCCGCCTTTAACTATGGCTACACCTTC.

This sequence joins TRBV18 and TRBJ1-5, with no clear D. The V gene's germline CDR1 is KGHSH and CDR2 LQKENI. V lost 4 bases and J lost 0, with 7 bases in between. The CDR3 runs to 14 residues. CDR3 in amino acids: CASSRQNSNQPQHF. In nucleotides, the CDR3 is TGTGCCAGCTCACGGCAGAATAGCAATCAGCCCCAGCATTTT. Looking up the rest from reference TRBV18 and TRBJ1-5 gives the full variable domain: NAGVMQNPRHLVRRRGQEARLRCSPMKGHSHVYWYRQLPEEGLKFMVYLQKENIIDESGMPKERFSAEFPKEGPSILRIQQVVRGDSAAYFCASSRQNSNQPQHFGDGTRLSIL.

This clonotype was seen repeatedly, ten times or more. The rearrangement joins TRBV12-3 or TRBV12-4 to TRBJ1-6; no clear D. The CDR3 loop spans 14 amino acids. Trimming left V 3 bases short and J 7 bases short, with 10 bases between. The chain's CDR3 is CASSLSTGNSPLHF. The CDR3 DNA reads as TGTGCCAGCAGTTTGTCGACGGGGAATTCACCCCTCCACTTT.

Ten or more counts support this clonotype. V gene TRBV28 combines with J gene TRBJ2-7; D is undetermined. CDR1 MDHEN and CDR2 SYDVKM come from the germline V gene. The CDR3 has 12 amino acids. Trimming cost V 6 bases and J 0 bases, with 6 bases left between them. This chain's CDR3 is CASSLYSYEQYF. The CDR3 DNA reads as TGTGCCAGCAGCCTATACTCCTACGAGCAGTACTTC.

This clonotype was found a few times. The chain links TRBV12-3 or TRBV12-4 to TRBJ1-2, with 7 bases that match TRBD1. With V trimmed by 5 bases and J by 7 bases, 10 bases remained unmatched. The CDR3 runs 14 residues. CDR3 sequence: CASSTGTASRGYTF. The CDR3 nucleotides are TGTGCCAGCAGTACCGGGACAGCGTCTCGTGGCTACACCTTC.

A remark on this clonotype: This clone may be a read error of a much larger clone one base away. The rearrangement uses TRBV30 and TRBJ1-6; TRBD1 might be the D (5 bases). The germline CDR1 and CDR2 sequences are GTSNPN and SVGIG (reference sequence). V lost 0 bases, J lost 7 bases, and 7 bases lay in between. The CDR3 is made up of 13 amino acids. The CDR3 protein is CAWSVKGNSPLHF. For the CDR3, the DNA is TGTGCCTGGAGTGTAAAGGGGAATTCACCCCTCCACTTT.

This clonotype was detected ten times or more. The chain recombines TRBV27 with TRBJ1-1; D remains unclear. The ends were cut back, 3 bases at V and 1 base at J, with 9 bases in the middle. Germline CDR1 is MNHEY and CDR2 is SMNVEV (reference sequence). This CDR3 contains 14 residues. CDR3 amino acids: CASSFLTANTEAFF. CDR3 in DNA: TGTGCCAGCAGTTTCCTTACAGCGAACACTGAAGCTTTCTTT.

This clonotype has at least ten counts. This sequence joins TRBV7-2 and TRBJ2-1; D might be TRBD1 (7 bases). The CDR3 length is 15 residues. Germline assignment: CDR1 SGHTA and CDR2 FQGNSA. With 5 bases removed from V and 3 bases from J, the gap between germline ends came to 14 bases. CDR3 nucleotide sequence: TGTGCCAGCAGCCAGGAGGGGGCTAACTACAATGAGCAGTTCTTC. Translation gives CASSQEGANYNEQFF.

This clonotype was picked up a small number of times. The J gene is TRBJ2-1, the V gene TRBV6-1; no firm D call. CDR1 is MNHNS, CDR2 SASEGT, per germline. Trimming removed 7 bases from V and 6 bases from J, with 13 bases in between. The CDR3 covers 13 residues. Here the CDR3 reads CASNPILGNEQFF. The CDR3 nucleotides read TGTGCCAGCAACCCTATATTGGGCAATGAGCAGTTCTTC.

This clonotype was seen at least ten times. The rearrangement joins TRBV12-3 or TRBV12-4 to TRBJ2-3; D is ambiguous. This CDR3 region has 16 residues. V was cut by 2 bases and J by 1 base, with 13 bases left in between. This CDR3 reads CASSLNPGVGTDTQYF. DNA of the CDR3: TGTGCCAGCAGTTTAAACCCAGGAGTGGGCACAGATACGCAGTATTTT.